This entry lists 3 T cell receptor beta chains sequenced from one sample in a study of blood T cell repertoires in COVID-19. TCRdb's table, derived via immunoSEQ multiplex PCR, lists solely in-frame clones and lacks some. In the table there are more than 120,000 clones, 75% to 90% of which are singletons. The sequenced material came from peripheral blood. The source of these receptors is a human donor in a cohort sampled during active COVID-19.

The chain joins TRBV9 to TRBJ1-2; TRBD1 might be the D (6 bases). V lost 3 bases to trimming and J lost 4 bases, with 22 bases between them. Germline CDR1 is SGDLS and CDR2 is YYNGEE. The CDR3 runs to 17 residues. CDR3 in amino acids: CASSGDLGGRGGYGYTF. CDR3 DNA sequence: TGTGCCAGCAGCGGAGATCTAGGAGGGAGGGGGGGCTATGGCTACACCTTC. Filled out from reference TRBV9 and TRBJ1-2, the complete variable domain reads DSGVTQTPKHLITATGQRVTLRCSPRSGDLSVYWYQQSLDQGLQFLIQYYNGEERAKGNILERFSAQQFPDLHSELNLSSLELGDSALYFCASSGDLGGRGGYGYTFGSGTRLTVV.

The chain has TRBV5-6 and TRBJ2-5; TRBD1 matches at 10 bases. Germline values: CDR1 SGHDT, CDR2 YYEEEE. The CDR3 is 15 amino acids. J gave up 1 base and V 4 bases, and 4 bases lay outside the gene matches. CDR3 region: CASSPGQGTQETQYF. For the CDR3, the DNA is TGTGCCAGCAGCCCGGGACAGGGGACCCAAGAGACCCAGTACTTC.

The chain is built from TRBV28 and TRBJ2-6; D is unresolved. V lost 6 bases, J lost 0 bases, and 12 bases lay in between. Germline V lookup: CDR1 MDHEN, CDR2 SYDVKM. The CDR3 runs 16 residues. CDR3 DNA: TGTGCCAGCAGCCGCCCGTTGAGCTCTGGGGCCAACGTCCTGACTTTC. Protein product: CASSRPLSSGANVLTF. The variable domain in full, completed from reference TRBV28 and TRBJ2-6, reads DVKVTQSSRYLVKRTGEKVFLECVQDMDHENMFWYRQDPGLGLRLIYFSYDVKMKEKGDIPEGYSVSREKKERFSLILESASTNQTSMYLCASSRPLSSGANVLTFGAGSRLTVL.